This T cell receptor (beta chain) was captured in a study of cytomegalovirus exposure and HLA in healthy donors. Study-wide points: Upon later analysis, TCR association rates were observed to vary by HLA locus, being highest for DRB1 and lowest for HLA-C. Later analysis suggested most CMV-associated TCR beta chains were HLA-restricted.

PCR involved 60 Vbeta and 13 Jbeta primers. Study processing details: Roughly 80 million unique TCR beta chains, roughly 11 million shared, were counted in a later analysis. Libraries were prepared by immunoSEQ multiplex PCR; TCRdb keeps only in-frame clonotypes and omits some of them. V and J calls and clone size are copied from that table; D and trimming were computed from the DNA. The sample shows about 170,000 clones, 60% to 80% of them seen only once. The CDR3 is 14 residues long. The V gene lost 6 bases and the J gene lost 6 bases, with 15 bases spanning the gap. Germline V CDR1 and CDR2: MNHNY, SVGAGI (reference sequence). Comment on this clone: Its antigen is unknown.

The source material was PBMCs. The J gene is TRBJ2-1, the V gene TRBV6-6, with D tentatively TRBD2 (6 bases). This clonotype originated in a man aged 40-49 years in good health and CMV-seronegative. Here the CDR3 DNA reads TGTGCCAGCAGACCCGCTCGACTAGGCAATGAGCAGTTCTTC. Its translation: CASRPARLGNEQFF.